This T cell receptor (beta chain) stems from a study of beta chain features in type 1 diabetes. Every bit of the isolated RNA underwent reverse transcription, so sequencing read expressed TCRB transcripts. TCRdb keeps only in-frame clones here, not all; method: immunoSEQ multiplex PCR. The sample holds roughly 330,000 clones; roughly 13% are singletons and the top ten take roughly 0.015%. Blood was drawn once from each donor into heparinised tubes. The draws averaged roughly 120 mL. CDR3 length: 14 residues. V trimming: 6 bases; J trimming: 7 bases; junction bases outside the gene matches: 9. CDR1 is MNHNY and CDR2 is SVGAGI in the germline V gene (reference sequence). This clone showed up just a few times. Antigen specificity is unknown. Study-wide points: For type 1 diabetes patients, VDJ junctions showed fewer insertions and more deletions. Among all four CD4+ subsets, Type 1 diabetes patients had TCRB CDR3s that were moderately but significantly shorter.

The V and J genes are TRBV6-6 and TRBJ1-2, with 9 bases identical to TRBD1. The sequencing input was naive CD4+ T cells from blood. This TCR was recovered from a woman aged 18-29 years with type 1 diabetes. The CDR3 reads CASSIGQGTGGYTF. The CDR3, as DNA: TGTGCCAGCAGCATAGGACAGGGGACGGGTGGCTACACCTTC.